The rows below give T cell receptor beta chains drawn from one sample of a study of cytomegalovirus exposure and HLA in healthy donors. The assay was immunoSEQ multiplex PCR, and TCRdb's table has in-frame clones only and misses some. The sample consists of about 110,000 clones, approximately 80% of them appearing once. Sequencing was performed on PBMCs. The receptors were sampled from a woman in her twenties or thirties in good health and CMV-seronegative. Each CDR3 is given with its conserved first and last residue. The order of the fields is V gene, J gene, clone size, D gene, CDR3 protein, CDR3 DNA. D genes are given only for firm matches. Clone size is stated in some rows and not others, as once, few, many or a class when expanded.

>TRBV7-3|TRBJ2-5|.|.
CASSLNSEETQYF
TGTGCCAGCAGCTTAAACTCTGAAGAGACCCAGTACTTC
>TRBV15|TRBJ1-1|.|TRBD1
CATSRRDSENTEAFF
TGTGCCACCAGCAGGCGGGACAGTGAGAACACTGAAGCTTTCTTT
>TRBV29-1|TRBJ2-1|.|TRBD1
CSVGLTGQGWDNEQFF
TGCAGCGTTGGATTAACGGGACAGGGTTGGGACAATGAGCAGTTCTTC
>TRBV6-5|TRBJ2-3|.|.
CASSTGTDTQYF
TGTGCCAGCAGTACAGGGACGGATACGCAGTATTTT
>TRBV6-4|TRBJ2-6|.|TRBD2
CASSPSAGAANVLTF
TGTGCCAGCAGTCCGTCAGCGGGGGCGGCCAACGTCCTGACTTTC
>TRBV2|TRBJ2-1|.|TRBD2
CASSEAGGLTNEQFF
TGTGCCAGCAGTGAAGCGGGAGGGCTAACCAATGAGCAGTTCTTC
>TRBV4-1|TRBJ2-5|.|TRBD2
CASSQGTSGGGETQYF
TGCGCCAGCAGCCAAGGGACTAGCGGGGGTGGGGAGACCCAGTACTTC
>TRBV29-1|TRBJ1-1|.|TRBD1
CSVLTGTEAFF
TGCAGCGTTCTGACAGGGACTGAAGCTTTCTTT
>TRBV7-9|TRBJ1-4|.|.
CASSLSIEKLFF
TGTGCCAGCAGCTTGAGTATCGAGAAACTGTTTTTT
>TRBV5-6|TRBJ2-5|.|.
CASSLTAGAETQYF
TGTGCCAGCAGCTTGACGGCGGGGGCAGAGACCCAGTACTTC
>TRBV7-8|TRBJ1-1|.|.
CASRLAVEAFF
TGTGCCAGCAGACTAGCGGTTGAAGCTTTCTTT
>TRBV27|TRBJ2-1|few|TRBD2
CASLLAGDNEQFF
TGTGCCAGTCTGCTAGCGGGGGACAATGAGCAGTTCTTC
>TRBV6-5|TRBJ1-3|.|.
CASSPGGLNTIYF
TGTGCCAGCAGCCCCGGGGGGCTCAACACCATATATTTT
>TRBV6-5|TRBJ1-2|.|.
CASKAADYGYTF
TGTGCCAGCAAGGCGGCAGACTATGGCTACACCTTC
>TRBV6-1|TRBJ1-3|.|TRBD1
CASRGTVNSGNTIYF
TGTGCCAGCAGGGGGACAGTCAACTCTGGAAACACCATATATTTT
>TRBV30|TRBJ1-5|.|TRBD1
CAWGQGMRQPQHF
TGTGCCTGGGGACAGGGGATGAGGCAGCCCCAGCATTTT
>TRBV4-1|TRBJ1-3|.|.
CASSQDSGNTIYF
TGCGCCAGCAGCCAAGATAGTGGAAACACCATATATTTT
>TRBV10-3|TRBJ1-1|.|.
CAISDGQGGWNTEAFF
TGTGCCATCAGTGATGGGCAGGGAGGGTGGAACACTGAAGCTTTCTTT
>TRBV18|TRBJ1-3|.|.
CASSPYDGNTIYF
TGTGCCAGCTCACCCTACGATGGAAACACCATATATTTT
>TRBV30|TRBJ1-4|.|TRBD1
CAWSVTGGNEKLFF
TGTGCCTGGAGTGTAACAGGGGGGAATGAAAAACTGTTTTTT
>TRBV6-5|TRBJ1-1|few|.
CASSYSAGLTTEAFF
TGTGCCAGCAGTTACTCCGCGGGGCTTACCACTGAAGCTTTCTTT
>TRBV11-3|TRBJ2-5|.|.
CASSNRGYQETQYF
TGTGCCAGCAGCAACCGAGGATACCAAGAGACCCAGTACTTC
>TRBV7-9|TRBJ1-1|.|.
CASSLGQNTEAFF
TGTGCCAGCAGCTTAGGACAGAACACTGAAGCTTTCTTT
>TRBV7-6|TRBJ1-1|.|.
CASSPRGGGWNTEAFF
TGTGCCAGCAGCCCTAGGGGTGGGGGGTGGAACACTGAAGCTTTCTTT
>TRBV5-1|TRBJ1-6|.|.
CASSPLPVGGGSPLHF
TGCGCCAGCAGCCCCCTCCCGGTCGGGGGAGGTTCACCCCTCCACTTT
>TRBV2|TRBJ2-2|.|TRBD1
CASAQGATGELFF
TGTGCCAGCGCACAGGGGGCGACCGGGGAGCTGTTTTTT
>TRBV5-6|TRBJ2-7|.|TRBD2
CASSLAGGPNEQYF
TGTGCCAGCAGCCTGGCGGGGGGGCCGAACGAGCAGTACTTC
>TRBV7-2|TRBJ1-1|once|.
CASSPRRTEAFF
TGTGCCAGCAGCCCCCGGCGGACTGAAGCTTTCTTT
>TRBV13|TRBJ2-7|.|.
CASSEGGVYEQYF
TGTGCCAGCAGTGAGGGAGGCGTCTACGAGCAGTACTTC
>TRBV6-5|TRBJ2-5|.|TRBD1
CASRDRERQETQYF
TGTGCCAGCAGGGACAGGGAGAGGCAAGAGACCCAGTACTTC
>TRBV5-1|TRBJ1-1|.|.
CASSSSGRIGSLYTEAFF
TGCGCCAGCAGCTCCTCTGGGCGGATTGGGAGTTTGTACACTGAAGCTTTCTTT
>TRBV6-5|TRBJ1-2|.|TRBD1
CASSYGTGWNGYTF
TGTGCCAGCAGTTACGGGACAGGTTGGAATGGCTACACCTTC
>TRBV6-5|TRBJ1-1|.|.
CASSPQGNTEAFF
TGTGCCAGCAGCCCCCAGGGGAACACTGAAGCTTTCTTT
>TRBV19|TRBJ1-1|.|.
CASSIEAEWTEAFF
TGTGCCAGTAGTATAGAGGCTGAATGGACTGAAGCTTTCTTT
>TRBV7-3|TRBJ2-3|.|TRBD2
CASSLGLAGGGTDTQYF
TGTGCCAGCAGCCTCGGACTAGCGGGGGGCGGTACAGATACGCAGTATTTT
>TRBV5-4|TRBJ2-1|.|TRBD2
CASSLGLAGNEQFF
TGTGCCAGCAGCTTGGGGCTAGCGGGAAATGAGCAGTTCTTC
>TRBV5-1|TRBJ1-5|.|TRBD1
CASSLPFRRDRGQPQHF
TGCGCCAGCAGCTTGCCATTCCGCCGGGACAGGGGACAGCCCCAGCATTTT
>TRBV27|TRBJ1-1|.|.
CASGGYPTEAFF
TGTGCCAGCGGGGGCTATCCCACTGAAGCTTTCTTT
>TRBV5-6|TRBJ2-7|.|TRBD1
CASSGQGISEQYF
TGTGCCAGCAGCGGACAGGGAATCTCCGAGCAGTACTTC
>TRBV5-4|TRBJ2-2|.|TRBD1
CASSLDRTGYTGELFF
TGTGCCAGCAGCTTGGATCGGACAGGGTACACCGGGGAGCTGTTTTTT
>TRBV6-5|TRBJ1-1|.|.
CASSYSRDTEAFF
TGTGCCAGCAGTTACTCGAGGGATACTGAAGCTTTCTTT
>TRBV4-1|TRBJ2-7|.|.
CASSPTGDGTYEQYF
TGCGCCAGCAGCCCGACGGGAGACGGGACCTACGAGCAGTACTTC
>TRBV30|TRBJ1-2|few|.
CAWARVSVGSAGYTF
TGTGCCTGGGCTCGGGTCTCGGTCGGTTCAGCGGGCTACACCTTC